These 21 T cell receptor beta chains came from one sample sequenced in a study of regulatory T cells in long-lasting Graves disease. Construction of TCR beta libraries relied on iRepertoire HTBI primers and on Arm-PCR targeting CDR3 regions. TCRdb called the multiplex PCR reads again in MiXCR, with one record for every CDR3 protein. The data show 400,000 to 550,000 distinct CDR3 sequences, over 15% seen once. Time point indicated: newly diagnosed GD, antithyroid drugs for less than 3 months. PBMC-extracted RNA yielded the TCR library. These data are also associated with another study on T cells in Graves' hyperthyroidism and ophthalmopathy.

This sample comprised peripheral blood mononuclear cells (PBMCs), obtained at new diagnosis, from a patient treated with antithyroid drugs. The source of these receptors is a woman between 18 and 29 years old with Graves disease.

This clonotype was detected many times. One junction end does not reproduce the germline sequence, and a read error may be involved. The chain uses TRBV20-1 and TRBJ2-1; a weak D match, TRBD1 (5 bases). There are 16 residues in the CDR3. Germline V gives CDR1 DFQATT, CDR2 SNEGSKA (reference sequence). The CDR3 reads CGASDVVGRDYNEQFF. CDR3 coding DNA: TGCGGTGCTAGTGATGTGGTTGGCAGGGACTACAATGAGCAGTTCTTC.

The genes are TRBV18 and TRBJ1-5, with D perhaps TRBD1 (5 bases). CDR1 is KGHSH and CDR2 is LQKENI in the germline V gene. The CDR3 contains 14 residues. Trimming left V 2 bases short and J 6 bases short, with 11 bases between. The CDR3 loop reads CASSPLRGPQPQHF. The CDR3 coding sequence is TGTGCCAGCTCACCATTAAGGGGTCCTCAGCCCCAGCATTTT.

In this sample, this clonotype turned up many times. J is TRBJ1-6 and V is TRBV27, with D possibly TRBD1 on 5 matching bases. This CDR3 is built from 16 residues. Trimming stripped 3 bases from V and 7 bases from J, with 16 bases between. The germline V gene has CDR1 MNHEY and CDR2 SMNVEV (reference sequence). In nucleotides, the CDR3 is TGTGCCAGCAGTTTGTTGGTGACAGATCCAAATTCACCCCTCCACTTT. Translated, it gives CASSLLVTDPNSPLHF.

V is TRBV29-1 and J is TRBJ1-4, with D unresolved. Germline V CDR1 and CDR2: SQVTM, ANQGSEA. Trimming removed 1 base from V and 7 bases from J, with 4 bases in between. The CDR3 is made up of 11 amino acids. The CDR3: CSVEVFEKLFF. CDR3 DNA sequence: TGCAGCGTTGAAGTGTTTGAAAAACTGTTTTTT.

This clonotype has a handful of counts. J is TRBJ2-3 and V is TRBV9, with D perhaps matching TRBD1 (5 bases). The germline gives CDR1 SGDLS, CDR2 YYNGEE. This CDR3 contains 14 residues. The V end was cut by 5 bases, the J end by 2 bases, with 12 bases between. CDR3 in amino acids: CASSLGVITDTQYF. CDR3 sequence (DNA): TGTGCCAGCAGTTTAGGGGTAATCACAGATACGCAGTATTTT.

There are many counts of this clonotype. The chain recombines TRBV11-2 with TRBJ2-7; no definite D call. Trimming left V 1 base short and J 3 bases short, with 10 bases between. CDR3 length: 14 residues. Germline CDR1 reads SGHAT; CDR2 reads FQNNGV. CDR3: CASSLGASFYEQYF. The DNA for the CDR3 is TGTGCCAGCAGCTTAGGTGCCAGTTTCTACGAGCAGTACTTC.

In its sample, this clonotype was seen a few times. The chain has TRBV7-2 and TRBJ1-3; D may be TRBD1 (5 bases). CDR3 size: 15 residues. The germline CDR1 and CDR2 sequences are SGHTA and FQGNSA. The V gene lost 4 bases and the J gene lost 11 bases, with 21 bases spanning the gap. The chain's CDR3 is CASSWTTARVGSIYF. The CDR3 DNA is TGTGCCAGCAGCTGGACGACAGCCCGTGTTGGGTCCATATATTTT.

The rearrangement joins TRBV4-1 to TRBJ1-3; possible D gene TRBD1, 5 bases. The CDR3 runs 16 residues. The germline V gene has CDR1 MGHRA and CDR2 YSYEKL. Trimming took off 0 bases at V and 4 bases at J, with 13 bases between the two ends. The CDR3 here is CASSQEVSGLGNTIYF. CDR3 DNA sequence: TGCGCCAGCAGCCAAGAGGTGTCGGGGCTGGGAAACACCATATATTTT.

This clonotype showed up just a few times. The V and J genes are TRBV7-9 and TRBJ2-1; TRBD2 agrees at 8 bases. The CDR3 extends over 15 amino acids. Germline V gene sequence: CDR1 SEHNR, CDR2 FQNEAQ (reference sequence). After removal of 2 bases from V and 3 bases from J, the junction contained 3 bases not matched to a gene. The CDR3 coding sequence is TGTGCCAGCAGCTTACTCGGGACTAGCTACAATGAGCAGTTCTTC. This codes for CASSLLGTSYNEQFF.

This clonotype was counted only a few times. The DNA for the CDR3 is TGTGCCAGCAGTGGATACACTGAAGCTTTCTTT. Protein sequence: CASSGYTEAFF. The chain has TRBV6-1 and TRBJ1-1, with D unresolved. The germline V and J ends were trimmed by 4 bases and 3 bases, with 3 bases remaining between them. CDR1 is MNHNS, CDR2 SASEGT, per germline. CDR3 length equals 11 residues.

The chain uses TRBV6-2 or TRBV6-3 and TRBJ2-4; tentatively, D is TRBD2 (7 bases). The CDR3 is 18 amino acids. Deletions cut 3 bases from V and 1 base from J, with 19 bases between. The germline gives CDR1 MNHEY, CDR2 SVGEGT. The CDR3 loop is CASSYRQAGAKAKNIQYF. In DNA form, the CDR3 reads TGTGCCAGCAGTTATCGACAGGCGGGGGCCAAGGCCAAAAACATTCAGTACTTC.

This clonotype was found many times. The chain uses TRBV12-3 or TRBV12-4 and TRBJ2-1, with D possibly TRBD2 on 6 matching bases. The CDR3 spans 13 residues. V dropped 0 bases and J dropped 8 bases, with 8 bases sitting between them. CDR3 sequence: CASSLAEGHEQFF. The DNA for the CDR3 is TGTGCCAGCAGTTTAGCGGAGGGACATGAGCAGTTCTTC.

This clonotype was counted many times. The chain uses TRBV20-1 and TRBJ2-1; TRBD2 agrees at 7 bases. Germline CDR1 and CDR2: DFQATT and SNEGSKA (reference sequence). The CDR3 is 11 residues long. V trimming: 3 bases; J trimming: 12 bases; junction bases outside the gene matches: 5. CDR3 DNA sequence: TGCAGTGCTAGCGGACTAGGTAGGCAGTTCTTC. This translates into CSASGLGRQFF.

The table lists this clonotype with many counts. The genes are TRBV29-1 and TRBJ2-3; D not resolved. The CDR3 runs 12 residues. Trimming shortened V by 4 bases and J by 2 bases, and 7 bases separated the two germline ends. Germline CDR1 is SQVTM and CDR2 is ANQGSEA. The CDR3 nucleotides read TGCAGCGTTGGCTATAACACAGATACGCAGTATTTT. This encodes CSVGYNTDTQYF.

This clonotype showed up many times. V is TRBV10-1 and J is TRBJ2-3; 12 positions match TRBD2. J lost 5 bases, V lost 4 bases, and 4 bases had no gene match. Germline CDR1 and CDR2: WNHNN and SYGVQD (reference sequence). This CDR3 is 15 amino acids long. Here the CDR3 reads CASSGLAGDLDTQYF. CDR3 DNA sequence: TGCGCCAGCAGTGGACTAGCGGGGGATTTAGATACGCAGTATTTT.

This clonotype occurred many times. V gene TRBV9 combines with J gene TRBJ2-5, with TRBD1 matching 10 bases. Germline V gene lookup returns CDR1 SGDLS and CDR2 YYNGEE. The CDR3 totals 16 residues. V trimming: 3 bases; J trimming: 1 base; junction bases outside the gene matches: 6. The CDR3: CASSARDRGLQETQYF. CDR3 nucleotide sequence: TGTGCCAGCAGCGCCCGGGACAGGGGACTCCAAGAGACCCAGTACTTC. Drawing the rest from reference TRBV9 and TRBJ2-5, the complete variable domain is DSGVTQTPKHLITATGQRVTLRCSPRSGDLSVYWYQQSLDQGLQFLIQYYNGEERAKGNILERFSAQQFPDLHSELNLSSLELGDSALYFCASSARDRGLQETQYFGPGTRLLVL.

The CDR3 loop is CASTRDPVSTDTQYF. CDR3 bases: TGTGCCAGCACCCGGGACCCTGTTAGCACAGATACGCAGTATTTT. The chain is built from TRBV12-3 or TRBV12-4 and TRBJ2-3, with D tentatively TRBD1 or TRBD2 (5 bases each). The CDR3 spans 15 residues. Deletions cut 7 bases from V and 0 bases from J, with 14 bases between.

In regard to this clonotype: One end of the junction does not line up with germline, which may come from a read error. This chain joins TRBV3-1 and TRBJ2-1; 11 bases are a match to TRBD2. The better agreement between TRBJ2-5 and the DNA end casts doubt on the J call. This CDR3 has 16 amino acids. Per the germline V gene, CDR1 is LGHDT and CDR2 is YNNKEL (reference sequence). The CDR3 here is CASSQDVASGRKTQYF. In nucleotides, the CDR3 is TGCGCCAGCAGCCAAGATGTGGCTAGCGGGAGGAAGACCCAGTACTTC.

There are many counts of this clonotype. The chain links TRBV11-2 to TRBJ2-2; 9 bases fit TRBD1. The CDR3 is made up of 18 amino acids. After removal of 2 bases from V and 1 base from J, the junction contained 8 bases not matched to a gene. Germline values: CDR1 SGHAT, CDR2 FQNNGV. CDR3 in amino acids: CASSLFSVGQGNTGELFF. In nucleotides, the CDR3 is TGTGCCAGCAGCTTATTTTCCGTGGGACAGGGGAACACCGGGGAGCTGTTTTTT.

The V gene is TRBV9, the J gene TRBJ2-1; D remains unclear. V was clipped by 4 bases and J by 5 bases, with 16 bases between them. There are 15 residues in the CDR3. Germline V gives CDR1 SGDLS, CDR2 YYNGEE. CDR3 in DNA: TGTGCCAGCAGCCCATTATCCACGGCGGACAATGAGCAGTTCTTC. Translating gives CASSPLSTADNEQFF.

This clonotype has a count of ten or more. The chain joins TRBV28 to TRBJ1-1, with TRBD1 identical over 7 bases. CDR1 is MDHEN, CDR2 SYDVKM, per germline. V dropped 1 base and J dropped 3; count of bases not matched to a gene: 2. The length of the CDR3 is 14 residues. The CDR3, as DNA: TGTGCCAGCAGTTTATCAGGGGGTTACACTGAAGCTTTCTTT. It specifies CASSLSGGYTEAFF.